Following are 26 T cell receptor beta chains from one sample sequenced in a study of cytomegalovirus exposure and HLA in healthy donors. The PCR used 60 Vbeta and 13 Jbeta primers. Sequenced by immunoSEQ multiplex PCR; TCRdb stores in-frame clones only, minus some. The table lists around 78,000 clones, roughly 84% of them singletons. The sequencing input was PBMCs. The receptors here all came from a woman in her fifties or sixties in good health and CMV-seronegative.

In this sample, this clone turned up once. This sequence joins TRBV5-4 and TRBJ2-3, with 7 bases matching TRBD1. V gave up 0 bases and J gave up 0 bases; unmatched junction bases: 10. This CDR3 has 18 residues. Germline loops: CDR1 SGHNT, CDR2 YYREEE (reference sequence). The CDR3 coding sequence is TGTGCCAGCAGCTTGGGGACCCACAGGGGTTTCAGCACAGATACGCAGTATTTT. It codes for CASSLGTHRGFSTDTQYF. Filled out from reference TRBV5-4 and TRBJ2-3, the complete variable domain reads ETGVTQSPTHLIKTRGQQVTLRCSSQSGHNTVSWYQQALGQGPQFIFQYYREEENGRGNFPPRFSGLQFPNYSSELNVNALELDDSALYLCASSLGTHRGFSTDTQYFGPGTRLTVL.

This sequence joins TRBV5-1 and TRBJ2-1, with 10 bases fitting TRBD2. V was clipped by 4 bases and J by 10 bases; unmatched bases: 11. This CDR3 is 15 amino acids long. CDR1 is SGHRS, CDR2 YFSETQ, per germline. CDR3 DNA: TGCGCCAGCAGCCCGTCCAGCGGGGGGGCGAAGGAGCAGTTCTTC. Translated: CASSPSSGGAKEQFF. The whole variable domain, remainder taken from reference TRBV5-1 and TRBJ2-1, is KAGVTQTPRYLIKTRGQQVTLSCSPISGHRSVSWYQQTPGQGLQFLFEYFSETQRNKGNFPGRFSGRQFSNSRSEMNVSTLELGDSALYLCASSPSSGGAKEQFFGPGTRLTVL.

As for this clone: An end of the junction does not agree with germline; a read error may underlie this. This chain connects TRBV27 to TRBJ1-2; tentative D call: TRBD1 (5 bases). CDR1 is MNHEY and CDR2 is SMNVEV in the germline V gene (reference sequence). This CDR3 has 16 amino acids. Here the CDR3 reads CASSISRRDFNYGYTF. DNA of the CDR3: TGTGCCAGCAGTATATCCCGCCGGGACTTTAACTATGGCTACACCTTC.

V usage is TRBV5-1 and J usage is TRBJ2-3; D remains unclear. Germline values: CDR1 SGHRS, CDR2 YFSETQ. Trimming stripped 5 bases from V and 5 bases from J, with 9 bases between. The CDR3 sequence is 12 residues long. CDR3 sequence (DNA): TGCGCCAGCAGTTCGGGTGAAGATACGCAGTATTTT. Translation: CASSSGEDTQYF.

The V gene is TRBV5-1, the J gene TRBJ2-2; 7 bases match TRBD2. The CDR3 loop spans 16 amino acids. The trim removed 4 bases at V and 1 base at J, leaving 7 bases unmatched. Germline V CDR1 and CDR2: SGHRS, YFSETQ. CDR3 bases: TGCGCCAGCAGCCGCCGGGAGGTGGAGAACACCGGGGAGCTGTTTTTT. Its translation is CASSRREVENTGELFF.

The chain couples TRBV28 to TRBJ1-2; the match to TRBD1 covers 7 bases. In germline, CDR1 is MDHEN, CDR2 SYDVKM. Trimming cost V 2 bases and J 4 bases; bases outside gene matches: 1. This CDR3 region has 13 residues. This CDR3 is CASSLRDSYGYTF. DNA of the CDR3: TGTGCCAGCAGTTTAAGGGACAGCTATGGCTACACCTTC.

The V call is TRBV18, the J call TRBJ2-5; D gene unclear. TRBJ2-7 explains the end of the DNA better; the J call may be wrong. Germline values: CDR1 KGHSH, CDR2 LQKENI. This CDR3 has 15 amino acids. The CDR3 protein is CASSQTSADSYEQYF. CDR3 DNA sequence: TGTGCCAGCTCTCAAACCTCTGCAGACTCCTACGAGCAGTACTTC.

V usage is TRBV27 and J usage is TRBJ2-5, with D possibly TRBD1 on 6 matching bases. This CDR3 comprises 16 residues. The germline gives CDR1 MNHEY, CDR2 SMNVEV (reference sequence). V lost 5 bases to trimming and J lost 5 bases, with 21 bases between them. The CDR3 region has the DNA TGTGCCAGCAGTCCGAACACGAAACAGGGTTGGGAGACCCAGTACTTC. Protein product: CASSPNTKQGWETQYF.

The chain links TRBV6-5 to TRBJ2-3; no definite D call. The CDR3 is 14 residues long. V was clipped by 6 bases and J by 1 base, with 11 bases between them. From germline, CDR1 is MNHEY and CDR2 SVGAGI. CDR3 in amino acids: CASSDPAGTDTQYF. The CDR3 DNA reads as TGTGCCAGCAGCGACCCGGCGGGCACAGATACGCAGTATTTT.

This chain joins TRBV10-3 and TRBJ1-2; D possibly corresponds to TRBD1 (5 bases). CDR1 ENHRY and CDR2 SYGVKD come from the germline V gene. The CDR3 has 17 amino acids. Trimming left V 3 bases short and J 3 bases short, with 20 bases between. CDR3: CAISDRNRGERDYGYTF. In DNA form, the CDR3 reads TGTGCCATCAGTGATCGGAATAGGGGCGAGAGAGACTATGGCTACACCTTC.

The chain recombines TRBV7-2 with TRBJ1-2; D is perhaps TRBD1 (5 bases). The CDR3 has 14 residues. Trimming removed 4 bases from V and 4 bases from J, with 13 bases in between. Germline CDR1 is SGHTA and CDR2 is FQGNSA. The CDR3 sequence is CASSSGEVGYGYTF. CDR3 DNA sequence: TGTGCCAGCAGCTCGGGGGAAGTAGGCTATGGCTACACCTTC. Combining the CDR3 with reference TRBV7-2 and TRBJ1-2 gives the whole variable domain GAGVSQSPSNKVTEKGKDVELRCDPISGHTALYWYRQSLGQGLEFLIYFQGNSAPDKSGLPSDRFSAERTGGSVSTLTIQRTQQEDSAVYLCASSSGEVGYGYTFGSGTRLTVV.

This chain's CDR3 is CASSSGGEYEQYF. The CDR3, as DNA: TGTGCCAGCAGTTCGGGCGGGGAATACGAGCAGTACTTC. This sequence joins TRBV5-4 and TRBJ2-7; D is perhaps TRBD2 (6 bases). Per germline, CDR1 SGHNT and CDR2 YYREEE (reference sequence). The CDR3 spans 13 residues. V was clipped by 5 bases and J by 4 bases, with 13 bases between them.

The chain recombines TRBV6-1 with TRBJ2-7; 14 nucleotides align to TRBD2. CDR1 and CDR2 (germline): MNHNS, SASEGT. After removal of 3 bases from V and 5 bases from J, the junction contained 9 bases not matched to a gene. The CDR3 is 17 residues long. CDR3 loop: CASSDPGLAGVPHEQYV. The CDR3 coding sequence is TGTGCCAGCAGTGATCCGGGACTAGCGGGGGTTCCCCACGAGCAGTACGTC.

CDR3 DNA sequence: TGCGCCAGCAGCTTGGAGGGACTGAAGTATTCACCCCTCCACTTT. Translation gives CASSLEGLKYSPLHF. V usage is TRBV5-1 and J usage is TRBJ1-6, with D tentatively TRBD1 (5 bases). This CDR3 contains 15 residues. CDR1 SGHRS and CDR2 YFSETQ come from the germline V gene. The V and J ends lost 0 bases and 8 bases respectively, with 12 bases between them. Variable domain in full (rest from reference TRBV5-1 and TRBJ1-6): KAGVTQTPRYLIKTRGQQVTLSCSPISGHRSVSWYQQTPGQGLQFLFEYFSETQRNKGNFPGRFSGRQFSNSRSEMNVSTLELGDSALYLCASSLEGLKYSPLHFGNGTRLTVT.

DNA for the CDR3: TGCGCCAGCAGCTTAAGGACTTCCTACGAGCAGTACTTC. Residues: CASSLRTSYEQYF. V is TRBV5-1 and J is TRBJ2-7, with a possible D match to TRBD2 (5 bases). CDR3 length equals 13 residues. Trimming took 2 bases from V and 1 from J, leaving 7 bases between them. Germline-derived CDR1 and CDR2 are SGHRS and YFSETQ.

The J gene is TRBJ1-4, the V gene TRBV5-1, with 8 positions matching TRBD1. The CDR3 is made up of 15 amino acids. Trimming took 4 bases from V and 4 from J; bases not matched to a gene: 6. Germline V CDR1 and CDR2: SGHRS, YFSETQ. CDR3 region: CASSEQGVVNEKLFF. CDR3 sequence (DNA): TGCGCCAGCAGCGAACAGGGGGTAGTTAATGAAAAACTGTTTTTT.

This chain joins TRBV4-2 and TRBJ2-2; D gene ambiguous. The CDR3 length is 13 residues. Germline V gene sequence: CDR1 LGHNA, CDR2 YNFKEQ. V shed 4 bases and J shed 7 bases, with 10 bases lying between them. The CDR3 bases are TGTGCCAGCAGCCCTGTCCCAGGCGGGGAGCTGTTTTTT. Amino acid sequence: CASSPVPGGELFF.

This sequence joins TRBV6-1 and TRBJ2-7, with 8 nucleotides matching TRBD2. This CDR3 region has 14 residues. The junction had 9 bases not matched to a gene; V was cut back by 5 bases and J by 6 bases. CDR1 and CDR2 from the germline V gene are MNHNS and SASEGT. CDR3 loop: CASSNGAGGSEQYF. The CDR3, as DNA: TGTGCCAGCAGTAATGGGGCGGGAGGATCCGAGCAGTACTTC.

This clone appeared a single time. V is TRBV7-9 and J is TRBJ1-3; D might be TRBD1 (6 bases). The V gene lost 4 bases and the J gene lost 2 bases, with 9 bases spanning the gap. Germline V CDR1 and CDR2: SEHNR, FQNEAQ (reference sequence). The CDR3 loop spans 14 amino acids. CDR3 nucleotides: TGTGCCAGCAGCTCTCAGGGGACTGGAAACACCATATATTTT. Its protein is CASSSQGTGNTIYF.

The chain joins TRBV6-6 to TRBJ2-5; D is possibly TRBD2 (5 bases). This CDR3 is built from 13 residues. The germline V gene has CDR1 MNHNY and CDR2 SVGAGI (reference sequence). V lost 7 bases to trimming and J lost 5 bases, with 14 bases between them. CDR3 sequence: CASTIGVWETQYF. The CDR3 coding sequence is TGTGCCAGCACGATCGGGGTATGGGAGACCCAGTACTTC.

This clone has only a few counts. CDR3 DNA sequence: TGTGCCAGTAACGGGGGGAGACGGAAAGCTAACTATGGCTACACCTTC. Amino acid sequence: CASNGGRRKANYGYTF. The J gene is TRBJ1-2, the V gene TRBV19, with D possibly TRBD1 on 5 matching bases. Germline V gene lookup returns CDR1 LNHDA and CDR2 SQIVND (reference sequence). The CDR3 is 16 residues long. Trimming pared 7 bases from V and 0 bases from J, leaving 18 bases between.

The CDR3 DNA follows: TGCAGCGTACATCAGGGGGATGCTTTCTTT. It codes for CSVHQGDAFF. The J gene is TRBJ1-1, the V gene TRBV29-1, with 7 bases matching TRBD1. The ends lost 6 bases at V and 11 bases at J; junction bases unmatched: 6. CDR1 and CDR2 from the germline V gene are SQVTM and ANQGSEA. The CDR3 sequence is 10 residues long.

V gene TRBV4-1 combines with J gene TRBJ1-1, with 7 bases that match TRBD1. CDR3 length: 16 residues. The J segment lost 6 bases and the V segment lost 0 bases, leaving 10 bases of the junction unmatched. Germline loops: CDR1 MGHRA, CDR2 YSYEKL. The CDR3 DNA reads TGCGCCAGCAGCCAAGAGAGGGGGCGAGGGTACGCTGAAGCTTTCTTT. Translating it yields CASSQERGRGYAEAFF.

CDR3 region: CASSLITGSTEAFF. CDR3 nucleotides: TGTGCCAGCAGTTTAATAACAGGGAGCACTGAAGCTTTCTTT. V usage is TRBV28 and J usage is TRBJ1-1; weak D call: TRBD1 (6 bases). Per the germline V gene, CDR1 is MDHEN and CDR2 is SYDVKM. The CDR3 length is 14 residues. V was trimmed by 2 bases and J by 4 bases, leaving 11 bases between them.

Only a few counts were recorded for this clone. The chain links TRBV6-1 to TRBJ1-2, with a possible D match to TRBD1 (6 bases). V lost 5 bases to trimming and J lost 4 bases, with 14 bases between them. Germline CDR1 and CDR2: MNHNS and SASEGT. CDR3 length equals 14 residues. CDR3 region: CASSPQGFGYGYTF. For the CDR3, the DNA is TGTGCCAGCAGTCCCCAGGGGTTTGGCTATGGCTACACCTTC.

The chain recombines TRBV5-6 with TRBJ1-2; TRBD1 might be the D (6 bases). The CDR3 has 14 amino acids. The germline V and J ends were trimmed by 0 bases and 4 bases, with 10 bases remaining between them. Germline V lookup: CDR1 SGHDT, CDR2 YYEEEE. CDR3 coding DNA: TGTGCCAGCAGCTTGGGTCCAGGGGCCTATGGCTACACCTTC. It encodes CASSLGPGAYGYTF.